These 12 T cell receptor beta chains were all obtained from the same sample, sequenced in a study of T cells expressing NK-cell markers. With the 5' RACE reads reprocessed, TCRdb shows one record per CDR3 protein and no DNA. The repertoire shows 250,000 or so distinct CDR3 sequences; the top ten hold roughly 4.2%. Sequenced sample: blood T cells: a sorted CD56 or NKG2C T cell subset, CD4+ or CD8+ T cells, or bulk PBMC T cells (not recorded which). These TCRs come from a woman between 18 and 70 years old in good health.

This chain uses TRBV5-8 with TRBJ2-4. The CDR3 runs to 17 residues. Per the germline V gene, CDR1 is SGHTS and CDR2 is YDEGEE. The CDR3 protein is CASSLYSGGLAKNIQYF. Full variable domain (missing parts from reference TRBV5-8 and TRBJ2-4): EAGVTQSPTHLIKTRGQQATLRCSPISGHTSVYWYQQALGLGLQFLLWYDEGEERNRGNFPPRFSGRQFPNYSSELNVNALELEDSALYLCASSLYSGGLAKNIQYFGAGTRLSVL.

The chain recombines TRBV12-3 or TRBV12-4 with TRBJ2-5; as DNA is missing, the TRBD1 call by TCRdb cannot be tested. This CDR3 has 13 residues. The CDR3 sequence is CASTSGQGLAQYF.

The genes are TRBV4-3 and TRBJ1-3. The length of the CDR3 is 15 residues. From germline, CDR1 is LGHNA and CDR2 YSLEER. The CDR3 region is CASSRYLGSLNTIYF.

J is TRBJ1-5 and V is TRBV9; the TCRdb call, TRBD1, lacks DNA for checking. This CDR3 comprises 15 residues. Germline CDR1 SGDLS, CDR2 YYNGEE. The CDR3 spells CASSAGRLPNQPQHF. Using reference TRBV9 and TRBJ1-5 for the parts outside the CDR3, the full variable domain is DSGVTQTPKHLITATGQRVTLRCSPRSGDLSVYWYQQSLDQGLQFLIQYYNGEERAKGNILERFSAQQFPDLHSELNLSSLELGDSALYFCASSAGRLPNQPQHFGDGTRLSIL.

This chain connects TRBV2 to TRBJ2-5; TCRdb picks TRBD2, but there is no DNA to check that call. CDR1 is SNHLY and CDR2 is FYNNEI in the germline V gene. The CDR3 runs 13 residues. CDR3 region: CASTVLGGETQYF.

The chain has TRBV12-3 or TRBV12-4 and TRBJ1-2; the TCRdb call, TRBD1, lacks DNA for checking. The CDR3 is 13 amino acids. The CDR3 here is CASSWDTYYGYTF.

This CDR3 reads CASSMDTEAFF. The chain carries TRBV18 and TRBJ1-1. The CDR3 is made up of 11 amino acids. From germline, CDR1 is KGHSH and CDR2 LQKENI. Supplemented by reference TRBV18 and TRBJ1-1, the full variable domain reads NAGVMQNPRHLVRRRGQEARLRCSPMKGHSHVYWYRQLPEEGLKFMVYLQKENIIDESGMPKERFSAEFPKEGPSILRIQQVVRGDSAAYFCASSMDTEAFFGQGTRLTVV.

This sequence joins TRBV12-3 or TRBV12-4 and TRBJ1-1. The CDR3 covers 13 residues. The CDR3 region is CASSLRSETEAFF.

The chain couples TRBV12-3 or TRBV12-4 to TRBJ2-1; TCRdb indicates TRBD1, and absent DNA this call remains unverified. This CDR3 has 13 residues. This CDR3 is CASAGRDLNEQFF.

The rearrangement uses TRBV4-2 and TRBJ2-3; the D call of TRBD1 rests on TCRdb alone, since no DNA is present to check it. This CDR3 has 16 amino acids. Germline V gene lookup returns CDR1 LGHNA and CDR2 YNFKEQ. The chain's CDR3 is CASSQVSGSGTDTQYF.

This chain connects TRBV20-1 to TRBJ1-4; no DNA is available, so the TRBD1 call from TCRdb remains unchecked. This CDR3 contains 14 residues. Germline loops: CDR1 DFQATT, CDR2 SNEGSKA (reference sequence). CDR3 amino acids: CSARRPGSDEKLFF.

V and J are TRBV7-2 and TRBJ2-7; TCRdb's D call, TRBD2, is unchecked because there is no DNA. Looked up from germline, CDR1 is SGHTA and CDR2 is FQGNSA. This CDR3 has 15 amino acids. CDR3 sequence reads: CASSFPRGGRGEQYF.